This TCR beta chain comes out of a study of CD8 T cells in ankylosing spondylitis (dated by TCRdb to 2017 to 2019). For context, the study as a whole: To find TCR variants linked to disease, the study profiled T cell receptor beta repertoires in ankylosing spondylitis patients and healthy donors. The whole study cohort included roughly 110 healthy donors and some 27 ankylosing spondylitis patients. Samples of peripheral blood were taken, and for ankylosing spondylitis patients, synovial fluid was collected as well.

Including the terminal cysteine and phenylalanine, the CDR3 comprises 14 residues. Kept here is only the CDR3 DNA, which spans 42 bases and is read in frame from base 1. CDR1 and CDR2 were assigned from the germline V gene as SGDLS and YYNGEE. The V and J ends are trimmed by 4 bases and 0 bases, leaving 9 bases between them. This clonotype was detected ten times or more. The antigen it recognizes is unknown. The input lacks base qualities; no much larger clone sits a single base away. Results the study describes overall, beyond this receptor: Some TCR beta motif variants had previously been reported in synovial fluid and blood of reactive arthritis patients, which suggested common disease-initiation mechanisms. The disease-linked clones had a CD8+ phenotype and were found at relatively low frequencies in peripheral blood. The disease-linked clones were reported to be significantly enriched in matched synovial fluid samples from ankylosing spondylitis patients. A TCR beta motif made up of 7 to 9 highly homologous amino acid variants appeared to be characteristic of blood from ankylosing spondylitis patients.

Data came from an Illumina HiSeq 2500. Quantitative 5'-RACE with molecular barcodes was used to prepare TCR beta libraries. In the source study's methods: A new computational method based on a probabilistic model of VDJ rearrangement was used to identify disease-linked TCR variants. TCRdb redid the processing of the public reads, applying fastp at Q25 and MiXCR, and retained in-frame beta chains. Under each unique CDR3 protein, matching rows form one entry showing the most common genes and DNA. Clone size and V and J calls follow TCRdb, not the original study. The sample contains roughly 42,000 distinct CDR3 sequences, less than 3% of them found a single time. The ten largest clones represent 4% to 5.5% of the sample.

This clonotype originated in a male donor with ankylosing spondylitis or in good health (not recorded which). Source material: blood, either unsorted or a sorted T cell fraction (not recorded which). The V and J segments used are TRBV9 and TRBJ2-3; confidence is insufficient to name the D gene. CDR3 reads: CASSSSSSTDTQYF. The DNA sequence is given as TGTGCCAGCAGCAGTTCCTCTAGCACAGATACGCAGTATTTT. Extended through the reference TRBV9 and TRBJ2-3 proteins, this CDR3 yields the full variable domain: DSGVTQTPKHLITATGQRVTLRCSPRSGDLSVYWYQQSLDQGLQFLIQYYNGEERAKGNILERFSAQQFPDLHSELNLSSLELGDSALYFCASSSSSSTDTQYFGPGTRLTVL.